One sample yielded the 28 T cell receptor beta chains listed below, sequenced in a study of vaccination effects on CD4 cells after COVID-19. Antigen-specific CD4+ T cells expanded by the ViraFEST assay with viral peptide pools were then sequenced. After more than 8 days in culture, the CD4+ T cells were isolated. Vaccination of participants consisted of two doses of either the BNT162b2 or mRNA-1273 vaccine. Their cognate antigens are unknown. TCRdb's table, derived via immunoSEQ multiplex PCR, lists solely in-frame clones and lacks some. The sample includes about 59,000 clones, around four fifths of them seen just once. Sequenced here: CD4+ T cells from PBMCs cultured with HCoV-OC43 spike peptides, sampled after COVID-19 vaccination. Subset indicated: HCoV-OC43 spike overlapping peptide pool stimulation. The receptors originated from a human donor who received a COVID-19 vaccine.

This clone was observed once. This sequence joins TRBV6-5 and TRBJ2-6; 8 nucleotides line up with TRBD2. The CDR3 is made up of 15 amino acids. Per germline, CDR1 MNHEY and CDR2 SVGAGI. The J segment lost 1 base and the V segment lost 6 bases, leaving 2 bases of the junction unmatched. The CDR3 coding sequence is TGTGCCAGCAGGCCGGGGGGGTCTGGGGCCAACGTCCTGACTTTC. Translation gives CASRPGGSGANVLTF.

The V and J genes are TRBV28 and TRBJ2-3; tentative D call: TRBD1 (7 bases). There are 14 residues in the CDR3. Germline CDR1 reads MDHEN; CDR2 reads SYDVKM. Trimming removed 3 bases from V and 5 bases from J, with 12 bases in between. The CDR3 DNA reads TGTGCCAGCAGTTTCCCCCAGGGGGGAGATACGCAGTATTTT. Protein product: CASSFPQGGDTQYF.

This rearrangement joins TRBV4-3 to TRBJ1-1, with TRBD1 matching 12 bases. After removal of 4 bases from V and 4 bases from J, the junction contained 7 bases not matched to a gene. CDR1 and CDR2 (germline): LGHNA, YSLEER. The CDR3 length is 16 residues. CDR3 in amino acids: CASSRGTGGAGTEAFF. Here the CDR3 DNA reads TGCGCCAGCAGCCGCGGGACAGGGGGCGCGGGCACTGAAGCTTTCTTT.

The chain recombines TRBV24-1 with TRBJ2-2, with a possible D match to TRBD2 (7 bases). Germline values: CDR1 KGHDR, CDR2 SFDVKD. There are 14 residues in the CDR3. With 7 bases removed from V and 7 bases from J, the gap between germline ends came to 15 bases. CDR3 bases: TGTGCCACCAGGCATGGGGGGGCCAGCGGGGAGCTGTTTTTT. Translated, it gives CATRHGGASGELFF.

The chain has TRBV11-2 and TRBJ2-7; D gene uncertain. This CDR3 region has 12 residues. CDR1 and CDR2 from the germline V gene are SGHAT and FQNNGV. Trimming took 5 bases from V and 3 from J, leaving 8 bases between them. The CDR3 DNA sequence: TGTGCCAGCAGCCCATTAGGCTACGAGCAGTACGTC. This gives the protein CASSPLGYEQYV.

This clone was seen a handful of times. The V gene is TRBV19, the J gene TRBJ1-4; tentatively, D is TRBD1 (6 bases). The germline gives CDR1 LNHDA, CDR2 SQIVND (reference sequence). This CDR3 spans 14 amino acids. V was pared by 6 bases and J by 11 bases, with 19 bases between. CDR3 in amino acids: CASSVTGQGGKLFF. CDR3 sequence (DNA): TGTGCCAGTAGCGTGACAGGACAAGGAGGCAAACTGTTTTTT.

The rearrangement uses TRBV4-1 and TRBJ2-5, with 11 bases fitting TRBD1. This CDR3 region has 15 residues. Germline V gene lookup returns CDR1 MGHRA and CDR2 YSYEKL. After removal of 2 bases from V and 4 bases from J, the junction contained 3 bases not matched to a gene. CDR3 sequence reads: CASSQNGQGAETQYF. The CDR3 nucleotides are TGCGCCAGCAGCCAAAACGGACAGGGGGCAGAGACCCAGTACTTC.

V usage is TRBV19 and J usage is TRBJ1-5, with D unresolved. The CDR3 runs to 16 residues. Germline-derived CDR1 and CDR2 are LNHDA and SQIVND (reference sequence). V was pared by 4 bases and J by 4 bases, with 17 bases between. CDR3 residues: CASSTSSNGRNQPQHF. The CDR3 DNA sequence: TGTGCCAGTAGTACCTCCTCAAACGGGAGGAATCAGCCCCAGCATTTT.

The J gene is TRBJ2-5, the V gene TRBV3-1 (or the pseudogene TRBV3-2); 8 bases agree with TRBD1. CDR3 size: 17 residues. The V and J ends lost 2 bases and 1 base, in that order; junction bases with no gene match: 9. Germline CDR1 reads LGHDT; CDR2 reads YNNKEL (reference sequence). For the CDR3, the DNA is TGTGCCAGCAGCCAATCCCGGGACAGGCCCCTCCAAGAGACCCAGTACTTC. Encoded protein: CASSQSRDRPLQETQYF.

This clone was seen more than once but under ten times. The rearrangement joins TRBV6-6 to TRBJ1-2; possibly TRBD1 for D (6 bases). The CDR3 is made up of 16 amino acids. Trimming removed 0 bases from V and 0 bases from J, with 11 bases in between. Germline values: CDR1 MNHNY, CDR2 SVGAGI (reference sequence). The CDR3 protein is CASSYSWDTPNYGYTF. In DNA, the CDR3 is TGTGCCAGCAGTTACTCTTGGGACACCCCTAACTATGGCTACACCTTC.

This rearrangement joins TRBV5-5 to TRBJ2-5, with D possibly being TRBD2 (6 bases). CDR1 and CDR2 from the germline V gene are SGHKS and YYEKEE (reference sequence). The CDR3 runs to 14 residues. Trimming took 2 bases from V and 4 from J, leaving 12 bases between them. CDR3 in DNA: TGTGCCAGCAGCTTACAAGACGGGGGAGAGACCCAGTACTTC. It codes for CASSLQDGGETQYF. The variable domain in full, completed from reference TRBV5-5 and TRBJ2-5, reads DAGVTQSPTHLIKTRGQQVTLRCSPISGHKSVSWYQQVLGQGPQFIFQYYEKEERGRGNFPDRFSARQFPNYSSELNVNALLLGDSALYLCASSLQDGGETQYFGPGTRLLVL.

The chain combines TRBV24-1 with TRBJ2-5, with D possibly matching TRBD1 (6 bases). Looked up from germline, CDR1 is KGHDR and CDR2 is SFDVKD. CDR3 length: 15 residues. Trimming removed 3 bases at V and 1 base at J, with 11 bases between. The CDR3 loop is CATSDPQGSQETQYF. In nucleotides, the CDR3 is TGTGCCACCAGTGATCCACAGGGTAGCCAAGAGACCCAGTACTTC.

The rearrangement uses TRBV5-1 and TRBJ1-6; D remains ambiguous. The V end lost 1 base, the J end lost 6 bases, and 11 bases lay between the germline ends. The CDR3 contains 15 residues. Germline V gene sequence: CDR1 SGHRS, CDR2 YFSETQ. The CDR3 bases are TGCGCCAGCAGCTTGTTCGGAGCGGGTAATTCACCCCTCCACTTT. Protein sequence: CASSLFGAGNSPLHF.

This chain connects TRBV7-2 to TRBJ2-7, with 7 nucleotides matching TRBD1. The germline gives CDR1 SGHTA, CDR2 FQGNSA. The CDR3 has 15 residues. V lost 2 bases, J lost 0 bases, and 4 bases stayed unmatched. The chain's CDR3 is CASSLLPGGSYEQYV. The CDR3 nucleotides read TGTGCCAGCAGCTTACTCCCAGGGGGCTCCTACGAGCAGTACGTC.

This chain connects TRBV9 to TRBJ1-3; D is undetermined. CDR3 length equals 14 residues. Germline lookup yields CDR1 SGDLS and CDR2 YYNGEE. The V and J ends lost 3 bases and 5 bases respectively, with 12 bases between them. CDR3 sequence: CASSGKWGRNTIYF. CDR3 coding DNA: TGTGCCAGCAGCGGAAAGTGGGGTAGAAACACCATATATTTT. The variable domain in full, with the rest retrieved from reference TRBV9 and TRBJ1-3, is DSGVTQTPKHLITATGQRVTLRCSPRSGDLSVYWYQQSLDQGLQFLIQYYNGEERAKGNILERFSAQQFPDLHSELNLSSLELGDSALYFCASSGKWGRNTIYFGEGSWLTVV.

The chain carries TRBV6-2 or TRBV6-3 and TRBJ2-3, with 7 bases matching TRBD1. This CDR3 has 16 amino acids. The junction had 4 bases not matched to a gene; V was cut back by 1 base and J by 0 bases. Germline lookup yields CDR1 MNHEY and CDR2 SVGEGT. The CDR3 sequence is CASSYLGQTSTDTQYF. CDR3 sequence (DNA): TGTGCCAGCAGTTACTTGGGACAGACTAGCACAGATACGCAGTATTTT.

Written as DNA, the CDR3 is TGTGCCGGAAAGGGAGTCGTCACCGGGGAGCTGTTTTTT. It translates to CAGKGVVTGELFF. This chain uses TRBV2 with TRBJ2-2; TRBD2 is a possible D gene (5 bases). Germline loops: CDR1 SNHLY, CDR2 FYNNEI. Trimming took off 11 bases at V and 4 bases at J, with 14 bases between the two ends. CDR3 length: 13 residues.

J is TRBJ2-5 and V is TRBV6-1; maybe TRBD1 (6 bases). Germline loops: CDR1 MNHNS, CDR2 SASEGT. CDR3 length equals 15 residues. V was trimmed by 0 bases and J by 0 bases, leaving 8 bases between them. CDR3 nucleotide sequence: TGTGCCAGCAGTGAAGCGGGACATAACCAAGAGACCCAGTACTTC. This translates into CASSEAGHNQETQYF.

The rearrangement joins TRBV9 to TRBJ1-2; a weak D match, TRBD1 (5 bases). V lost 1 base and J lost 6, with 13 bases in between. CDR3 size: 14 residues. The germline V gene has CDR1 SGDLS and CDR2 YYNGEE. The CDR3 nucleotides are TGTGCCAGCAGCGTAAACGGCCGGGGCGATGGCTACACCTTC. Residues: CASSVNGRGDGYTF.

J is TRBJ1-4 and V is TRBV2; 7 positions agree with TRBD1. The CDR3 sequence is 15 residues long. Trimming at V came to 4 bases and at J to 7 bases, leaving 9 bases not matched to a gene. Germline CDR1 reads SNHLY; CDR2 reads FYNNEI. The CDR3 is CASSARTGWGEKLFF. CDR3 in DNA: TGTGCCAGCAGTGCGAGGACAGGCTGGGGTGAAAAACTGTTTTTT. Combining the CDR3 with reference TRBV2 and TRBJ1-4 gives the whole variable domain EPEVTQTPSHQVTQMGQEVILRCVPISNHLYFYWYRQILGQKVEFLVSFYNNEISEKSEIFDDQFSVERPDGSNFTLKIRSTKLEDSAMYFCASSARTGWGEKLFFGSGTQLSVL.

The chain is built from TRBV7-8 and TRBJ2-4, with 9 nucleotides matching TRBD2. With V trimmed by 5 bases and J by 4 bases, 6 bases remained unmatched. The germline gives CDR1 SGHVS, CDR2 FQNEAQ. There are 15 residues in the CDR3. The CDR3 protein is CASSLVRGGKNIQYF. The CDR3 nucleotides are TGTGCCAGCAGCCTCGTGCGGGGGGGAAAAAACATTCAGTACTTC.

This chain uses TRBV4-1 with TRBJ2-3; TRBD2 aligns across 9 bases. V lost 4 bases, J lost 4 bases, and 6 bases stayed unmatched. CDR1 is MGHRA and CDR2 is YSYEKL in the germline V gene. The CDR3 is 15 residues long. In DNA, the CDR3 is TGCGCCAGCAGCCCAATGGGACTAGCCCCAGATACGCAGTATTTT. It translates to CASSPMGLAPDTQYF.

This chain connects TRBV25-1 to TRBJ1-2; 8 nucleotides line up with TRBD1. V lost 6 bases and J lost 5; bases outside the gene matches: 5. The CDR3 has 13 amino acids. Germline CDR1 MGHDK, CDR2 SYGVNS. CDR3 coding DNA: TGTGCCAGCAGGGGACAGGCCTCTTATGGCTACACCTTC. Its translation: CASRGQASYGYTF.

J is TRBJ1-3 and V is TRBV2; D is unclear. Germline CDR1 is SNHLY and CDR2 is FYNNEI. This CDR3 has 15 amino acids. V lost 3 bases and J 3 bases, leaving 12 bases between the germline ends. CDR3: CASSEGMVGGNTIYF. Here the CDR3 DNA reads TGTGCCAGCAGTGAGGGGATGGTGGGTGGAAACACCATATATTTT.

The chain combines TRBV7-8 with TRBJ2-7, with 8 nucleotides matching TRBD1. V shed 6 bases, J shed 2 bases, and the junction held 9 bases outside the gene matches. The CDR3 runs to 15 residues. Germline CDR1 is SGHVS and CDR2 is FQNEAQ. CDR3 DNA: TGTGCCAGCAGGCGAGACAGGGGAGTTCCCTACGAGCAGTACGTC. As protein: CASRRDRGVPYEQYV.

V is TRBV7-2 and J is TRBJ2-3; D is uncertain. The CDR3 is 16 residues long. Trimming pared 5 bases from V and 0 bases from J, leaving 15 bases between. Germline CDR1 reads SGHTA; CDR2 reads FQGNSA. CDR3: CASSRRRLLSTDTQYF. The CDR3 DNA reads TGTGCCAGCAGCCGCCGGCGGTTGCTAAGCACAGATACGCAGTATTTT.

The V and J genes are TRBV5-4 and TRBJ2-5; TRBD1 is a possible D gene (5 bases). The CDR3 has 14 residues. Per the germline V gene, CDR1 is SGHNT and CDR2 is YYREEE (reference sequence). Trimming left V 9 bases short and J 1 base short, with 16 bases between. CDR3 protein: CATHPMGRQETQYF. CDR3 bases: TGTGCCACCCACCCGATGGGGCGCCAAGAGACCCAGTACTTC.

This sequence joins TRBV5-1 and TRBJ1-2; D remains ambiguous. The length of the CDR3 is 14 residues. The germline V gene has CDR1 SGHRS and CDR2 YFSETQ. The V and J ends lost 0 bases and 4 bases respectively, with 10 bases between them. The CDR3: CASSLEGSIYGYTF. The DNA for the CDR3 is TGCGCCAGCAGCTTGGAGGGATCGATCTATGGCTACACCTTC.